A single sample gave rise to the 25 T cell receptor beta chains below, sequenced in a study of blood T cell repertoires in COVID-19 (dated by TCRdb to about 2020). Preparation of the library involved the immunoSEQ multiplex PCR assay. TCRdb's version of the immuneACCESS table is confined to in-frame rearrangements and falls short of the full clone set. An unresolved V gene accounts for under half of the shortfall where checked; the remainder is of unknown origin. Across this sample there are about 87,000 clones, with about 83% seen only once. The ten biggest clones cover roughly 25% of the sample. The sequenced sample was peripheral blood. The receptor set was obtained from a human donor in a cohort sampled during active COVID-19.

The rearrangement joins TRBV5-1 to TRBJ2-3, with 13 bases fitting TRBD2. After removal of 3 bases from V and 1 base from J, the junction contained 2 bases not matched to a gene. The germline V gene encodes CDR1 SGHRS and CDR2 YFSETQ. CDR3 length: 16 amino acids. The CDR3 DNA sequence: TGCGCCAGCAGCTCGGGGACTAGCGGGGGCACAGATACGCAGTATTTT. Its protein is CASSSGTSGGTDTQYF.

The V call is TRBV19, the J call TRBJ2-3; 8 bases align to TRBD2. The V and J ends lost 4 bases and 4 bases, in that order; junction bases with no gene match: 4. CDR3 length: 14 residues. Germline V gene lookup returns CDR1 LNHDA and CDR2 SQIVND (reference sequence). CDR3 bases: TGTGCCAGTAGTAGCATAGCGGGATCAGATACGCAGTATTTT. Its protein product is CASSSIAGSDTQYF.

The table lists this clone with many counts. The CDR3 sequence: CASSLVLSGGPETQYF. In DNA, the CDR3 is TGCGCCAGCAGCTTGGTTCTTAGCGGGGGGCCCGAGACCCAGTACTTC. The chain is built from TRBV5-1 and TRBJ2-5; the match to TRBD2 covers 10 bases. Losses at the gene ends were 0 bases for V and 5 bases for J; bases not matched to a gene: 7. Per the germline V gene, CDR1 is SGHRS and CDR2 is YFSETQ. The length of the CDR3 is 16 residues.

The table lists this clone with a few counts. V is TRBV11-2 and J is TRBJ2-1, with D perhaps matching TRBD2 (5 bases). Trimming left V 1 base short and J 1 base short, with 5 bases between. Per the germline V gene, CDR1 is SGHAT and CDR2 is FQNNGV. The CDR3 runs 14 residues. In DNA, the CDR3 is TGTGCCAGCAGCTTAGCGGGATCCTACAATGAGCAGTTCTTC. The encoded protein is CASSLAGSYNEQFF.

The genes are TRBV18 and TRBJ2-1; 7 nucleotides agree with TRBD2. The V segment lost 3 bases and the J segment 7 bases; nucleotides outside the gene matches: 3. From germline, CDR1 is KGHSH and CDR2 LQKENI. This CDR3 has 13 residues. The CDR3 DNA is TGTGCCAGCTCACCGACTAGCATTAATGAGCAGTTCTTC. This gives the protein CASSPTSINEQFF.

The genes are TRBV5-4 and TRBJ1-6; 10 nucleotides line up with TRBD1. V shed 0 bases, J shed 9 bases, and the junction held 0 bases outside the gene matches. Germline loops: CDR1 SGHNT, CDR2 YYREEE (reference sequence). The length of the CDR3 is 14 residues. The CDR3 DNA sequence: TGTGCCAGCAGCTTGGGGGACAGGGGTTCACCCCTCCACTTT. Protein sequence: CASSLGDRGSPLHF. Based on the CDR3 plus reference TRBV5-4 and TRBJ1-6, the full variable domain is ETGVTQSPTHLIKTRGQQVTLRCSSQSGHNTVSWYQQALGQGPQFIFQYYREEENGRGNFPPRFSGLQFPNYSSELNVNALELDDSALYLCASSLGDRGSPLHFGNGTRLTVT.

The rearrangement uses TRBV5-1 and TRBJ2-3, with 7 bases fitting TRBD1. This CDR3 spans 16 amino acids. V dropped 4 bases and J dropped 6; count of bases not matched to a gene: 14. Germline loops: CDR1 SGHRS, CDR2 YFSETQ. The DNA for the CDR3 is TGCGCCAGCAGCACCACAGGGGACCCAAGCAAGGATACGCAGTATTTT. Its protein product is CASSTTGDPSKDTQYF.

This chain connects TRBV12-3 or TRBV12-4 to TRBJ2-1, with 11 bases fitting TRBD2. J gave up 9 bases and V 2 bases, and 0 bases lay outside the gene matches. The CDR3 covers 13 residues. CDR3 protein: CASSLTSGGEQFF. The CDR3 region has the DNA TGTGCCAGCAGTTTAACTAGCGGGGGTGAGCAGTTCTTC.

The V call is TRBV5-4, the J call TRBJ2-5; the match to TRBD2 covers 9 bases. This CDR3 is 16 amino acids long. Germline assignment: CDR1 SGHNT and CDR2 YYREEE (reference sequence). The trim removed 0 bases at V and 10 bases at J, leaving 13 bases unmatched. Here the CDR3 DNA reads TGTGCCAGCAGCTTGGTGTCTAGCGGGACCTCGGGGAACCAGTACTTC. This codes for CASSLVSSGTSGNQYF.

The CDR3 region has the DNA TGTGCCAGCAGCTTAGTGGCAGGGGTTAACTACAATGAGCAGTTCTTC. Translated, it gives CASSLVAGVNYNEQFF. The chain couples TRBV7-2 to TRBJ2-1, with TRBD1 as a possible D gene (6 bases). The CDR3 totals 16 residues. Trimming took off 1 base at V and 3 bases at J, with 13 bases between the two ends. In germline, CDR1 is SGHTA, CDR2 FQGNSA.

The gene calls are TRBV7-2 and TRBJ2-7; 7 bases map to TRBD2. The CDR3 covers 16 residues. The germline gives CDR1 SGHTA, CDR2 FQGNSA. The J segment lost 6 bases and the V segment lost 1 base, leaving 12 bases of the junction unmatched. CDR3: CASSLGVSGRSGEQYF. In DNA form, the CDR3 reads TGTGCCAGCAGCTTAGGGGTTAGCGGGCGTTCGGGCGAGCAGTACTTC. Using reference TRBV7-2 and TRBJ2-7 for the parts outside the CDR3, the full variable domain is GAGVSQSPSNKVTEKGKDVELRCDPISGHTALYWYRQSLGQGLEFLIYFQGNSAPDKSGLPSDRFSAERTGGSVSTLTIQRTQQEDSAVYLCASSLGVSGRSGEQYFGPGTRLTVT.

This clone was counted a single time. CDR3 sequence reads: CASSFLNTGELFF. The DNA of the CDR3 is TGTGCCAGCAGCTTTCTTAACACCGGGGAGCTGTTTTTT. The V and J genes are TRBV5-5 and TRBJ2-2; no reliable D call. Trimming stripped 2 bases from V and 2 bases from J, with 4 bases between. Germline V CDR1 and CDR2: SGHKS, YYEKEE (reference sequence). CDR3 size: 13 residues.

The CDR3 DNA sequence: TGTGCCAGCAGCACCGGGGGGGGCGGAGAGACCCAGTACTTC. Amino acid sequence: CASSTGGGGETQYF. The genes are TRBV5-4 and TRBJ2-5, with TRBD2 matching over 8 bases. The CDR3 is 14 residues long. V was pared by 4 bases and J by 4 bases, with 6 bases of the junction left unmatched. CDR1 and CDR2 from the germline V gene are SGHNT and YYREEE (reference sequence).

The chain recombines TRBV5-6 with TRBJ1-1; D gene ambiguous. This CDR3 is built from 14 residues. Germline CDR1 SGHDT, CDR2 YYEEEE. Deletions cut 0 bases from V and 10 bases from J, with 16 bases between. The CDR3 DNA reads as TGTGCCAGCAGCTTGGTTGTTGGCCGAGAGGGAGCTTTCTTT. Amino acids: CASSLVVGREGAFF.

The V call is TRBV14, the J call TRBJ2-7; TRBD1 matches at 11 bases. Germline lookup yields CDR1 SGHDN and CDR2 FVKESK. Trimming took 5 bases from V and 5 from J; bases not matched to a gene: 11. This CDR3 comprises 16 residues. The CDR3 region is CASSERTGGQGDEQYF. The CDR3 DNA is TGTGCCAGCAGCGAAAGGACAGGGGGCCAAGGGGACGAGCAGTACTTC.

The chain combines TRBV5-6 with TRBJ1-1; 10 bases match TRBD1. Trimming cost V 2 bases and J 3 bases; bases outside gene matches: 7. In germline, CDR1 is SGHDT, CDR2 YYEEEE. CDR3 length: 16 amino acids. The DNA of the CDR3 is TGTGCCAGCAGCTTTTTCGTAGGGACAGGGGACACTGAAGCTTTCTTT. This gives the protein CASSFFVGTGDTEAFF.

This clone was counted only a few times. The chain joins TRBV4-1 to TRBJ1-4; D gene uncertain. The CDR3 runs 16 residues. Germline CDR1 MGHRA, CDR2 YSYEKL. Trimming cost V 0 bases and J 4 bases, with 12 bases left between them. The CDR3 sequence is CASSQDQRPNNEKLFF. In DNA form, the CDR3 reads TGCGCCAGCAGCCAAGATCAGCGGCCGAATAATGAAAAACTGTTTTTT.

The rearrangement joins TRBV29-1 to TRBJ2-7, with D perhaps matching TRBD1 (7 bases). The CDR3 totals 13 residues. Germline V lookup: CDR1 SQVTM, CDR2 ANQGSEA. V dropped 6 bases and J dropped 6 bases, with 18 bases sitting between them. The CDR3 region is CSVGPSQGGEQYF. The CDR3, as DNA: TGCAGCGTGGGACCCTCGCAGGGGGGCGAGCAGTACTTC.

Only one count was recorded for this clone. Written as DNA, the CDR3 is TGTGCCAGCAGCTTACTTCAGGGCAGGAATTCTAACTATGGCTACACCTTC. Its protein is CASSLLQGRNSNYGYTF. The rearrangement uses TRBV11-2 and TRBJ1-2; tentative D call: TRBD1 (5 bases). The ends were cut back, 2 bases at V and 0 bases at J, with 16 bases in the middle. The CDR3 runs 17 residues. Germline lookup yields CDR1 SGHAT and CDR2 FQNNGV.

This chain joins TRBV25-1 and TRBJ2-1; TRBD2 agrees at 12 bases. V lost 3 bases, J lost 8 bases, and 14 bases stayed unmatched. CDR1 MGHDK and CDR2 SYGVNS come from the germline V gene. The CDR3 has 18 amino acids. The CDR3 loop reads CASSEGSGLAGPLDEQFF. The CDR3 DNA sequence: TGTGCCAGCAGTGAGGGCTCCGGACTAGCGGGACCATTGGATGAGCAGTTCTTC. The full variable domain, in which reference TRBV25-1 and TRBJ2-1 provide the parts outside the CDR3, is EADIYQTPRYLVIGTGKKITLECSQTMGHDKMYWYQQDPGMELHLIHYSYGVNSTEKGDLSSESTVSRIRTEHFPLTLESARPSHTSQYLCASSEGSGLAGPLDEQFFGPGTRLTVL.

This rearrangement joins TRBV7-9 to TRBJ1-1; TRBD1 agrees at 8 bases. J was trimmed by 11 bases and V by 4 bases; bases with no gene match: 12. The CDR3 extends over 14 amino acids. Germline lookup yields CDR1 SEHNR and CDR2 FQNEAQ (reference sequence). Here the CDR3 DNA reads TGTGCCAGCAGCTCAGAAACCTACAGGGGGGACGCTTTCTTT. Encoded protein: CASSSETYRGDAFF.

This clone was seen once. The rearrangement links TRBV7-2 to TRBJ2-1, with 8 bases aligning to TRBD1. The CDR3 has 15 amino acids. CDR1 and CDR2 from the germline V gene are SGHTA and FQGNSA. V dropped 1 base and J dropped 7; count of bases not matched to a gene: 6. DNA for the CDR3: TGTGCCAGCAGCTTAGTACAGGGGGTGGGTAATGAGCAGTTCTTC. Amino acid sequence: CASSLVQGVGNEQFF.

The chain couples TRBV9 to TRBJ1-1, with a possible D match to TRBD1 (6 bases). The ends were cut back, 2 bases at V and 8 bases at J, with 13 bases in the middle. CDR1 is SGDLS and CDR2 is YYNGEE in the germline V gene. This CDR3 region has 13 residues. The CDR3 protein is CASSVTTGTEAFF. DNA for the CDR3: TGTGCCAGCAGCGTCACCACCGGGACAGAAGCTTTCTTT.

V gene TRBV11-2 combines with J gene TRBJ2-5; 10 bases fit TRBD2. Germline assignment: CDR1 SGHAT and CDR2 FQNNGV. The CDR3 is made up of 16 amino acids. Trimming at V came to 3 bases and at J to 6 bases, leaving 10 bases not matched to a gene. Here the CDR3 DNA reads TGTGCCAGCAGCTTCAGTACCGGGACTAGCGAGAAGACCCAGTACTTC. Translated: CASSFSTGTSEKTQYF.

The CDR3 loop reads CASSRLAEPYNEQFF. The CDR3 nucleotides read TGTGCCAGTAGTCGACTAGCGGAACCCTACAATGAGCAGTTCTTC. The chain links TRBV19 to TRBJ2-1; 9 nucleotides match TRBD2. The CDR3 contains 15 residues. With 5 bases clipped from V and 2 bases from J, the junction kept 4 bases outside the gene matches. CDR1 and CDR2 (germline): LNHDA, SQIVND (reference sequence).